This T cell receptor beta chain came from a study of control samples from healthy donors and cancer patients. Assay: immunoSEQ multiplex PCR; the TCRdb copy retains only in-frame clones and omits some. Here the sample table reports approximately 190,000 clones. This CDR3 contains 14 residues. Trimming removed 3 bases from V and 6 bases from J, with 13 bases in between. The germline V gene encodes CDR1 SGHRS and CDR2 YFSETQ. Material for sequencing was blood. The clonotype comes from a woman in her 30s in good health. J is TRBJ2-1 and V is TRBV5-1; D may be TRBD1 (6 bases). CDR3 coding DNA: TGCGCCAGCAGCTACGTCCAGGGGTCCAATGAGCAGTTCTTC. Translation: CASSYVQGSNEQFF.